What follows are 6 T cell receptor beta chains derived from one specimen sequenced in a study of cytomegalovirus exposure and HLA in healthy donors. PCR used 60 Vbeta primers and 13 Jbeta primers. Sequenced by immunoSEQ multiplex PCR; TCRdb stores in-frame clones only, minus some. This sample has about 95,000 clones, with around 80% found just once. The sequenced material came from PBMCs. All receptors come from a man aged 18 to 30 in good health and CMV-seropositive.

The chain links TRBV7-9 to TRBJ1-1; the D is unclear. The CDR3 is made up of 14 amino acids. V was shortened by 3 bases and J by 3 bases, with 11 bases between the two germline ends. In germline, CDR1 is SEHNR, CDR2 FQNEAQ (reference sequence). The CDR3 sequence is CASSFAGSYTEAFF. The CDR3 bases are TGTGCCAGCAGCTTTGCAGGCAGTTACACTGAAGCTTTCTTT.

V usage is TRBV4-1 and J usage is TRBJ2-7, with 7 bases aligning to TRBD1. This CDR3 comprises 15 residues. J lost 0 bases, V lost 1 base, and 3 bases had no gene match. Germline V gene data show CDR1 as MGHRA and CDR2 as YSYEKL. The CDR3 DNA reads TGCGCCAGCAGCCAAGGCAGGGGGAGCTCCTACGAGCAGTACTTC. It codes for CASSQGRGSSYEQYF.

This clone was found once. The chain couples TRBV27 to TRBJ1-1; the match to TRBD1 covers 7 bases. This CDR3 spans 14 amino acids. CDR1 and CDR2 (germline): MNHEY, SMNVEV (reference sequence). J lost 0 bases, V lost 4 bases, and 2 bases had no gene match. The CDR3 DNA reads TGTGCCAGCAGTTCGGGACAGATGAACACTGAAGCTTTCTTT. Translating gives CASSSGQMNTEAFF.

The CDR3 protein is CASTLDRGSEAFF. The DNA of the CDR3 is TGTGCCAGCACCTTAGACAGGGGCTCTGAAGCTTTCTTT. V usage is TRBV6-5 and J usage is TRBJ1-1, with 8 bases that match TRBD1. CDR3 length: 13 amino acids. Germline V gene sequence: CDR1 MNHEY, CDR2 SVGAGI. V lost 7 bases, J lost 6 bases, and 7 bases stayed unmatched.

J is TRBJ2-5 and V is TRBV29-1; 8 bases agree with TRBD2. Unmatched junction bases numbered 17, after V lost 4 bases and J lost 1 base. Germline V gene sequence: CDR1 SQVTM, CDR2 ANQGSEA. The length of the CDR3 is 18 residues. This CDR3 is CSVVGLKGGSGTQETQYF. The CDR3 bases are TGCAGCGTTGTAGGCCTCAAGGGAGGTAGCGGGACCCAAGAGACCCAGTACTTC.

The chain carries TRBV12-5 and TRBJ1-1, with D maybe TRBD1 (5 bases). This CDR3 spans 12 amino acids. Germline values: CDR1 LGHNT, CDR2 FRNRAP. Trimming removed 6 bases at V and 1 base at J, with 6 bases between. In DNA form, the CDR3 reads TGTGCTAGTGGAGACAGGAACACTGAAGCTTTCTTT. Translation: CASGDRNTEAFF.